Listed below are T cell receptor beta chains from one sample, sequenced in a study of T cell changes during pregnancy in multiple sclerosis. Some clones are missing from TCRdb's copy, which holds only in-frame ones; the method was immunoSEQ multiplex PCR. The repertoire holds about 50,000 clones, 90% seen once, with around 5% in the top ten. The sample in question was peripheral blood, obtained after pregnancy. Every receptor here comes from a female donor in good health, enrolled as a control in a pregnancy study. Each CDR3 is given with its conserved first and last residue. D genes are given only for firm matches. Only part of the rows carry a size: once, few, many, or a class if the clone is expanded.

J,size,V,D,DNA,CDR3
TRBJ2-1,few,TRBV6-4,NA,TGTGCCAGCAGTGACACATCAGGAAGTGATGAGCAGTTCTTC,CASSDTSGSDEQFF
TRBJ1-2,NA,TRBV30,NA,TGTGCCTGGATGGCAGGGGCCTACTATGGCTACACCTTC,CAWMAGAYYGYTF
TRBJ2-1,NA,TRBV29-1,NA,TGCAGCGTTGAGTGGCAGGGATCCTACAATGAGCAGTTCTTC,CSVEWQGSYNEQFF
TRBJ2-1,NA,TRBV13,TRBD2,TGTGCCAGCAGGTATAGCGGGGGGGCCTACAATGAGCAGTTCTTC,CASRYSGGAYNEQFF
TRBJ1-2,NA,TRBV6-4,TRBD1,TGTGCCAGCAGCCCGAAGGGACAGGGGGTTGTTGGCTACACCTTC,CASSPKGQGVVGYTF
TRBJ1-3,NA,TRBV7-9,TRBD1,TGTGCCAGCAGCTTAGGTCCCGGGACAGGAGACTCTGGAAACACCATATATTTT,CASSLGPGTGDSGNTIYF
TRBJ1-1,NA,TRBV18,TRBD1,TGTGCCAGCTCTCCGGGGACAGAGAACACTGAAGCTTTCTTT,CASSPGTENTEAFF
TRBJ2-1,NA,TRBV5-4,TRBD2,TGTGCCAGCAGCCCGACTAGCGGGGGGGCGGAGGAGCAGTTCTTC,CASSPTSGGAEEQFF
TRBJ1-2,once,TRBV27,TRBD1,TGTGCCAGCAGAAAACAGGGGACCCCCAGGCCTGGTGGCTACACCTTC,CASRKQGTPRPGGYTF
TRBJ2-7,NA,TRBV5-1,NA,TGCGCCAGCAGCTCGTCAGGGGCTCCGGGGTACGAGCAGTACTTC,CASSSSGAPGYEQYF
TRBJ1-5,few,TRBV6-5,NA,TGTGCCAGCAGCACATGGAGCAATCAGCCCCAGCATTTT,CASSTWSNQPQHF
TRBJ1-5,NA,TRBV19,NA,TGTGCCAGTATGGTGGGCCTAAATCAGCCCCAGCATTTT,CASMVGLNQPQHF
TRBJ2-2,few,TRBV27,NA,TGTGCCAGCAGTTTATTTGTGGGGGCTCGGACCGGGGAGCTGTTTTTT,CASSLFVGARTGELFF
TRBJ1-1,NA,TRBV27,NA,TGTGCCAGCAGAAGCCGAGGCGGCGGGACGGAAGCTTTCTTT,CASRSRGGGTEAFF
TRBJ2-6,NA,TRBV5-8,TRBD1,TGTGCCAGCAGTTCGACAGGGTTCTCTGGGGCCAACGTCCTGACTTTC,CASSSTGFSGANVLTF
TRBJ1-1,NA,TRBV2,NA,TGTGCCAGCAGTGAAGGCAGAGGCACTGAAGCTTTCTTT,CASSEGRGTEAFF
TRBJ2-1,NA,TRBV14,NA,TGTGCCAGCAGCCAAGACTTAAACAATGAGCAGTTCTTC,CASSQDLNNEQFF
TRBJ2-5,NA,TRBV5-1,TRBD1,TGCGCCAGCAGCCCGACAGGGGATGAGACCCAGTACTTC,CASSPTGDETQYF
TRBJ2-1,NA,TRBV6-5,TRBD2,TGTGCCAGCAGGGGACTAGCGGGCGTCGGCGAGCAGTTCTTC,CASRGLAGVGEQFF
TRBJ1-1,NA,TRBV10-3,TRBD1,TGTGCCACCCTTCGGGACAGGGGGTTCAACACTGAAGCTTTCTTT,CATLRDRGFNTEAFF
TRBJ2-2,many,TRBV6-4,TRBD2,TGTGCCAGCAGTGAAAAGCGGGAAGCCGGGGAGCTGTTTTTT,CASSEKREAGELFF
TRBJ1-1,NA,TRBV19,NA,TGTGCCAGTAGTATAGTCTCGGGCACTGAAGCTTTCTTT,CASSIVSGTEAFF
TRBJ1-2,NA,TRBV7-3,TRBD1,TGTGCCAGCAGCTCCCCGGGACAGGGAGCCCTCGGCTATGGCTACACCTTC,CASSSPGQGALGYGYTF
TRBJ1-5,NA,TRBV5-1,TRBD1,TGCGCCAGCGTACGAGCCGGGACAGGGGACGATCAGCCCCAGCATTTT,CASVRAGTGDDQPQHF
TRBJ1-2,NA,TRBV27,NA,TGTGCCAGCAGTTGGAAGGACTTGCTACAACTAAGGTTC,CASSWKDLLQLRF
TRBJ2-3,NA,TRBV28,TRBD2,TGTGCCAGTAGTACGGGAGGCGGAGGGGCCACAGATACGCAGTATTTT,CASSTGGGGATDTQYF
TRBJ2-7,few,TRBV4-3,TRBD1,TGCGCCAGCAGCCAAAGGACAGGGCCCTACGAGCAGTACTTC,CASSQRTGPYEQYF
TRBJ2-7,NA,TRBV19,NA,TGTGCCAGTAGTATGCGAAGGGGCCAGTACGAGCAGTACTTC,CASSMRRGQYEQYF
TRBJ1-3,once,TRBV4-1,NA,TGCGCCAGCAGCCAAGAGGTCCCCAGGGCCTACTCTGGAAACACCATATATTTT,CASSQEVPRAYSGNTIYF